This TCR beta chain was recorded in a study of early T cells in non-severe SARS-CoV-2 infection (dated by TCRdb to 2020 to 2022). At the level of the whole study: Because TCR sequencing was done on bulk RNA from unsorted whole blood, the alpha and beta chains could not be paired. Results the study describes overall, beyond this receptor: VDJdb matching was skewed toward anti-spike CD8 responses, so virus-specific expansions were likely underestimated and private and CD4 specificities were missed.

Set within a cohort of healthcare workers in London, UK, this nested case-control study involved weekly PCR testing of nasopharyngeal swabs along with blood sampling. Between 23 and 31 March 2020, the week of the UK lockdown, healthcare workers were enrolled and then followed up weekly for as long as 16 weeks. The method behind the library was 5' RACE. The run used a NextSeq 500. To correct for sequencing error and PCR bias, the TCR library protocol tagged individual cDNA molecules with unique molecular identifiers. Both TCR alpha and beta chains were sequenced, and tight co-correlation was observed between alpha and beta sequence abundances in each sample. The study's processing was this. Decombinator V4 was used to perform V gene, J gene and CDR3 annotation of TCR sequences. Expanded TCRs were defined as changing significantly between any two time points under a Poisson model with p below 0.0001. TCR abundances were normalised to the total number of TCRs sequenced per sample and expressed as counts per million. TRAV1-2 paired with TRAJ12, TRAJ20 or TRAJ33 defined MAIT TCRs, while TRAV10 paired with TRAJ18 defined iNKT TCRs. VDJdb, accessed 1 November 2021, was searched for CMV, EBV and SARS-CoV-2 annotated TCRs, with TCRs annotated for multiple antigens excluded. The raw public reads went through TCRdb reprocessing: fastp at Q25, MiXCR clone calling, in-frame beta chains kept. Rows with one shared CDR3 protein collapse into an entry with the most common genes and DNA. TCRdb's processing, not the study's, gives the V and J calls here. In this sample the table shows tens of thousands of distinct CDR3 sequences, around 15% of which occur a single time. Together, the top ten hold more than 10% of the sample.

As regards this clonotype: This clone's antigen is unknown. Per-base qualities were not stored, and no clone one base away is much larger.

The CDR3 contains 15 residues, cysteine and phenylalanine counted. Here the CDR3 DNA is all that survives: 45 bases in frame from base 1. Trimming removed 3 bases from V and 0 bases from J, leaving 8 bases between the germline ends. The germline V gene yields SNHLY for CDR1 and FYNNEI for CDR2. The clonotype originates from an adult who was a healthcare worker with PCR-confirmed SARS-CoV-2 infection or an uninfected control (not recorded which). The sample taken for sequencing was whole blood. The chain couples TRBV2 to TRBJ2-2; TRBD2 might be the D gene, on 5 matching bases. The DNA sequence is given as TGTGCCAGCAGTGATCTAGCCCCGAACACCGGGGAGCTGTTTTTT. Translated, it reads CASSDLAPNTGELFF.